This TCR beta chain was documented in a study of CD8 T cells in Susac syndrome. Random hexamers served to reverse transcribe roughly 0.45 to 1 ug RNA. In TCRdb, the immunoSEQ multiplex PCR reads were re-called with MiXCR into one record per CDR3 protein. Of about 130,000 distinct CDR3 sequences listed, approximately 95% are singletons. Per the germline V gene, CDR1 is SGDLS and CDR2 is YYNGEE. The CDR3 has 15 amino acids. V lost 4 bases to trimming and J lost 4 bases, with 17 bases between them. Sequenced sample: CD8+ T cells from PBMCs. This receptor was identified in a human donor with multiple sclerosis. The chain joins TRBV9 to TRBJ2-5; D is possibly TRBD1 (6 bases). The CDR3 DNA reads TGTGCCAGCAGCTCAGCTACAGGGCGAGGAGAGACCCAGTACTTC. This sequence encodes CASSSATGRGETQYF.